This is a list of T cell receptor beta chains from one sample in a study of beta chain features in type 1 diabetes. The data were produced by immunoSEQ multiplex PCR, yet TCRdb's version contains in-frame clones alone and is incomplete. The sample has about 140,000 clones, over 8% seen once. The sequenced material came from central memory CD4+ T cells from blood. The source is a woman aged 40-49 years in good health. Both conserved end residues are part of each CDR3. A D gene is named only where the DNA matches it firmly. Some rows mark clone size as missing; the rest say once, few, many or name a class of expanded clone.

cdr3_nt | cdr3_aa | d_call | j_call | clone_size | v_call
TGTGCCAGCAGCCAGAGCGTAAGGGAAGCTTTCTTT | CASSQSVREAFF | - | TRBJ1-1 | few | TRBV7-2
TGTGCCAGCAGCCCCGGGACCCAGCAAGGGGGATTT | CASSPGTQQGGF | - | TRBJ1-1 | - | TRBV7-2
TGTGCCAGCAGCTCTCGAGGACAGAACACTGAAGCTTTCTTT | CASSSRGQNTEAFF | - | TRBJ1-1 | few | TRBV7-9
TGTGCCAGCAGCTTACCAGGGTTGGAGACCCAGTACTTC | CASSLPGLETQYF | - | TRBJ2-5 | - | TRBV7-9
TGCGCCAGCAGCTTGGGACAGGGGTTGGGGGAGCAGTACTTC | CASSLGQGLGEQYF | TRBD1 | TRBJ2-7 | - | TRBV5-1
TGTGCCAGCAGCGTGGGGGGGGCGTTGGAGACCCAGTACTTC | CASSVGGALETQYF | - | TRBJ2-5 | - | TRBV9
TGTGCCAGCAGTTACGGAAGACAGGGAGGCTATGGCTACACCTTC | CASSYGRQGGYGYTF | TRBD1 | TRBJ1-2 | few | TRBV6-5
TGTGCCATCAGTGGGATGACAGATACCGGGGAGCTGTTTTTT | CAISGMTDTGELFF | - | TRBJ2-2 | few | TRBV10-3
TGTGCCAGCAGCCAAATAATCAGGGGATGGGGTCAGAATGAGCAGTTCTTC | CASSQIIRGWGQNEQFF | - | TRBJ2-1 | - | TRBV7-2
TGTGCCAGCAGCTTAACGGGGGCCTACGAGCAGTACTTC | CASSLTGAYEQYF | - | TRBJ2-7 | - | TRBV7-2
TGTGCCAGCAGTGAAACAGGGCAGGAAGAGACCCAGTACTTC | CASSETGQEETQYF | - | TRBJ2-5 | many | TRBV25-1
TGCGCCAGCAGCGGCGGGGGGGTCAATGAGCAGTTCTTC | CASSGGGVNEQFF | TRBD2 | TRBJ2-1 | few | TRBV10-2
TGTGCCAGCAGTTCCGCGGGGGGCTTCTCCTACAATGAGCAGTTCTTC | CASSSAGGFSYNEQFF | TRBD2 | TRBJ2-1 | - | TRBV14
TGTGCCAGCTCCCCGAGGGGCGGACAGGCAGATACGCAGTATTTT | CASSPRGGQADTQYF | TRBD1 | TRBJ2-3 | - | TRBV18
TGTGCCAGCAGTCTCAGGGGGCCCGGCTACACCTTC | CASSLRGPGYTF | TRBD1 | TRBJ1-2 | - | TRBV5-6
TGTGCCAGCAGTTTATCGTCCTGGGGAGGTGAAAAACTGTTTTTT | CASSLSSWGGEKLFF | - | TRBJ1-4 | - | TRBV27
TGCGCCAGCAGTCGCTCCGACAGCCACACTGAAGCTTTCTTT | CASSRSDSHTEAFF | - | TRBJ1-1 | - | TRBV10-1
TGTGCCAGCTCGACCTCGCCAGGGGGCGGCACCGGGGAGCTGTTTTTT | CASSTSPGGGTGELFF | TRBD1 | TRBJ2-2 | - | TRBV5-6
TGCGCCAGCAGCCCCTTCGGACAGGGGGCATACGAGCAGTACTTC | CASSPFGQGAYEQYF | TRBD1 | TRBJ2-7 | - | TRBV5-1
TGCAGCGTTGTTGGGGCAGGGGGGGAAAAACTGTTTTTT | CSVVGAGGEKLFF | TRBD1 | TRBJ1-4 | few | TRBV29-1
TGTGCCAGCAGCTTAGAAGGTCAGGGGTATGGCTACACCTTC | CASSLEGQGYGYTF | - | TRBJ1-2 | few | TRBV7-9
TGCAGTGCCGCGGACAGGGGAGGCTACACCTTC | CSAADRGGYTF | TRBD1 | TRBJ1-2 | few | TRBV20-1
TGTGCCAGCAGCTTAAAGGAGACAGCCTACCAAGAGACCCAGTACTTC | CASSLKETAYQETQYF | - | TRBJ2-5 | few | TRBV7-9
TGTGCCAGCAGCTCTAGGGGGCAGGGGAGGATGGTAACTAATGAAAAACTGTTTTTT | CASSSRGQGRMVTNEKLFF | TRBD1 | TRBJ1-4 | few | TRBV7-2
TGCGCCAGCCGCCGGACAGGGGGCGATTTCCCAGATACGCAGTATTTT | CASRRTGGDFPDTQYF | TRBD1 | TRBJ2-3 | few | TRBV5-1
TGTGCCAGCGGGGGGGTAGCGAACAATGAGCAGTTCTTC | CASGGVANNEQFF | TRBD2 | TRBJ2-1 | few | TRBV6-1
TGTGCCAGCAGAAGGGAGGACTATGGCTACACCTTC | CASRREDYGYTF | - | TRBJ1-2 | few | TRBV27
TGTGCCAGCAGCTTAGGACAGGGAATCGCCTACGAGCAGTACTTC | CASSLGQGIAYEQYF | TRBD1 | TRBJ2-7 | - | TRBV7-9
TGCACCAGCAGCCAACGACTGGGGGGGCGGGTCAATGAGCAGTTCTTC | CTSSQRLGGRVNEQFF | - | TRBJ2-1 | - | TRBV1
TGTGCCAGCAGCTTAGACAGGGGCGGCGACGAGCAGTACTTC | CASSLDRGGDEQYF | TRBD1 | TRBJ2-7 | - | TRBV7-8
TGTGCCAGCTCGGCAAACAGGGAGAATGAGCAGTTCTTC | CASSANRENEQFF | - | TRBJ2-1 | few | TRBV18
TGCGCCAGCAGCCAAGATGAAGCGCGTAGTTCACCCCTCCACTTT | CASSQDEARSSPLHF | - | TRBJ1-6 | few | TRBV4-1
TGTGCCAGCTCGACAGCCGCCCGATACGAGCAGTACTTC | CASSTAARYEQYF | - | TRBJ2-7 | - | TRBV18
TGCGCCAGCAGCTTGTTGGGGACAGCGGGCTACGAGCAGTACTTC | CASSLLGTAGYEQYF | - | TRBJ2-7 | few | TRBV5-1
TGCGCCAGCAGCGGCCTCGGGACTAGCAACGCAGATACGCAGTATTTT | CASSGLGTSNADTQYF | TRBD2 | TRBJ2-3 | few | TRBV5-1
TGTGCCAGCAGTGATAAAATCCGGGACAGCCAAGGACCCTACGAGCAGTACTTC | CASSDKIRDSQGPYEQYF | TRBD1 | TRBJ2-7 | few | TRBV6-1
TGTGCTAGTGGCACAGGGAGATACACTGAAGCTTTCTTT | CASGTGRYTEAFF | - | TRBJ1-1 | - | TRBV12-5
TGTGCCAGCAGCCTCAGGGAGGATCAGCCCCAGCATTTT | CASSLREDQPQHF | - | TRBJ1-5 | - | TRBV5-6
TGTGCCAGCAGTCGAAGCGGGAACACCGGGGAGCTGTTTTTT | CASSRSGNTGELFF | - | TRBJ2-2 | few | TRBV9
TGTGCCAGCTCACCCGGAGGGGGCGGTGATGGCTACACCTTC | CASSPGGGGDGYTF | TRBD1 | TRBJ1-2 | few | TRBV18
TGTGCCAGCAGCTTGAGTTCCCAGGAGCCCCAGCATTTT | CASSLSSQEPQHF | - | TRBJ1-5 | - | TRBV5-6
TGTGCCAGCATGCGGGGATCCAAGGATACGCAGTATTTT | CASMRGSKDTQYF | - | TRBJ2-3 | - | TRBV2
TGTGCCAGCAGCTACGGGCCGGGGAGCTCCTACGAGCAGTACTTC | CASSYGPGSSYEQYF | - | TRBJ2-7 | - | TRBV7-9
TGTGCCAGCAGCTTAGAGCAGGGTCAGCCCCAGCATTTT | CASSLEQGQPQHF | - | TRBJ1-5 | - | TRBV7-6
TGTGCCAGCAGCTTAGCAGATAACTATGGCTACACCTTC | CASSLADNYGYTF | - | TRBJ1-2 | - | TRBV27
TGTGCCAGCAGCTTAGTGGCCGTACAGGGGGCAGGCAATCAGCCCCAGCATTTT | CASSLVAVQGAGNQPQHF | TRBD1 | TRBJ1-5 | few | TRBV11-2
TGTGCCAGCGGCCACAGGTTGGGCAGGGGCCTTAACTATGGCTACACCTTC | CASGHRLGRGLNYGYTF | - | TRBJ1-2 | few | TRBV9
TGTGCCAGCAGCTTAGTCGGGGAAGGGGGCTACACCTTC | CASSLVGEGGYTF | - | TRBJ1-2 | few | TRBV7-2